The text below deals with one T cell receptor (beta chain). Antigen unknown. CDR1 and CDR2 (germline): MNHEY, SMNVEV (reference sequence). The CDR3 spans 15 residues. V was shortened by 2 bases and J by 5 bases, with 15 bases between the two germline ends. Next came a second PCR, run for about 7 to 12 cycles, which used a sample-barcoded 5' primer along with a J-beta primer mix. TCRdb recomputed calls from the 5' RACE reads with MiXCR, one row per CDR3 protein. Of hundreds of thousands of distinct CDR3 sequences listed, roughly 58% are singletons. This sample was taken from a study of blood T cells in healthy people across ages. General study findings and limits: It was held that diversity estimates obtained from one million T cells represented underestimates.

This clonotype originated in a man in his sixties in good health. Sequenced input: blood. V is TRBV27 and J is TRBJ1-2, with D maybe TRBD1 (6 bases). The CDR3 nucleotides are TGTGCCAGCAGTTTACGGGGGGGGCAGATGTATGGCTACACCTTC. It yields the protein CASSLRGGQMYGYTF.